The 25 T cell receptor beta chains below all came from one sample that was sequenced in a study of cytomegalovirus exposure and HLA in healthy donors. Using immunoSEQ multiplex PCR, the repertoire was profiled, and TCRdb retains in-frame clones only, with some absent. The sample carries some 130,000 clones, roughly four fifths recorded once. Source material: PBMCs. Every receptor here comes from a young man in good health and CMV-seropositive.

V gene TRBV14 combines with J gene TRBJ2-7, with D maybe TRBD2 (5 bases). Germline V lookup: CDR1 SGHDN, CDR2 FVKESK. This CDR3 comprises 13 residues. V lost 2 bases to trimming and J lost 5 bases, with 10 bases between them. As DNA, the CDR3 is TGTGCCAGCAGCCAATACGCGGGCGACGAGCAGTACTTC. It specifies CASSQYAGDEQYF.

J is TRBJ2-3 and V is TRBV27; possibly TRBD1 for D (6 bases). Trimming removed 0 bases at V and 2 bases at J, with 9 bases between. Per the germline V gene, CDR1 is MNHEY and CDR2 is SMNVEV (reference sequence). The CDR3 covers 15 residues. In DNA, the CDR3 is TGTGCCAGCAGTTTATCGGACAGATACACAGATACGCAGTATTTT. This translates into CASSLSDRYTDTQYF.

The CDR3 loop reads CALNKAGGVTGELFF. CDR3 bases: TGTGCCTTGAACAAGGCGGGAGGCGTCACCGGGGAGCTGTTTTTT. The genes are TRBV30 and TRBJ2-2, with TRBD2 matching 8 bases. V shed 7 bases and J 4 bases; nucleotides not matched to a gene: 11. Germline V gene sequence: CDR1 GTSNPN, CDR2 SVGIG (reference sequence). CDR3 length equals 15 residues.

This chain links TRBV10-3 with TRBJ1-1; 8 bases agree with TRBD1. Germline assignment: CDR1 ENHRY and CDR2 SYGVKD. Trimming removed 5 bases from V and 3 bases from J; junction bases left unmatched: 5. There are 14 residues in the CDR3. Written as DNA, the CDR3 is TGTGCCATCAGTACAGGGGGGTTGTACACTGAAGCTTTCTTT. Its translation is CAISTGGLYTEAFF.

The V gene is TRBV2, the J gene TRBJ1-1; tentatively, D is TRBD1 (6 bases). CDR1 SNHLY and CDR2 FYNNEI come from the germline V gene. CDR3 size: 14 residues. The V end was cut by 6 bases, the J end by 1 base, with 12 bases between. The CDR3 bases are TGTGCCAGCAGCTACAGGGACGCGAACACTGAAGCTTTCTTT. Translated: CASSYRDANTEAFF.

V usage is TRBV7-3 and J usage is TRBJ2-1; 9 bases are shared with TRBD1. Germline CDR1 SGHTA, CDR2 FQGTGA. The V segment lost 4 bases and the J segment 8 bases; nucleotides outside the gene matches: 9. This CDR3 comprises 15 residues. The CDR3 reads CASSSFGTGRHEQFF. CDR3 coding DNA: TGTGCCAGCAGCTCATTCGGGACAGGGCGGCATGAGCAGTTCTTC. The whole variable domain, filled in from reference TRBV7-3 and TRBJ2-1, reads GAGVSQTPSNKVTEKGKYVELRCDPISGHTALYWYRQSLGQGPEFLIYFQGTGAADDSGLPNDRFFAVRPEGSVSTLKIQRTERGDSAVYLCASSSFGTGRHEQFFGPGTRLTVL.

The V gene is TRBV9, the J gene TRBJ2-2; maybe TRBD2 (6 bases). The CDR3 has 18 amino acids. The germline V gene has CDR1 SGDLS and CDR2 YYNGEE. Trimming took off 4 bases at V and 3 bases at J, with 22 bases between the two ends. The CDR3 nucleotides read TGTGCCAGCAGCACCCCCATCGGGAGCGGTAGTGACACCGGGGAGCTGTTTTTT. As protein: CASSTPIGSGSDTGELFF.

CDR3 nucleotides: TGTGCCAGCAGCCAACCGGACAGGGGAGGAAATGAGCAGTTCTTC. Translating gives CASSQPDRGGNEQFF. The chain combines TRBV11-1 with TRBJ2-1; 9 positions match TRBD1. From germline, CDR1 is SGHAT and CDR2 FQDESV (reference sequence). CDR3 size: 15 residues. J lost 7 bases, V lost 5 bases, and 9 bases had no gene match.

The chain carries TRBV7-9 and TRBJ1-2; TRBD1 is a possible D gene (6 bases). V lost 5 bases and J lost 4, with 17 bases in between. This CDR3 is 15 amino acids long. Germline CDR1 and CDR2: SEHNR and FQNEAQ (reference sequence). DNA for the CDR3: TGTGCCAGCAGCCCTCCCCTCGGGGGGCCCTATGGCTACACCTTC. Residues: CASSPPLGGPYGYTF.

The chain employs TRBV9 and TRBJ2-1; 9 bases map to TRBD2. Germline loops: CDR1 SGDLS, CDR2 YYNGEE. The CDR3 length is 18 residues. Trimming took 0 bases from V and 0 from J; bases not matched to a gene: 7. CDR3 residues: CASSVVSSGVSSYNEQFF. CDR3 in DNA: TGTGCCAGCAGCGTAGTGTCTAGCGGGGTGAGCTCCTACAATGAGCAGTTCTTC.

The chain recombines TRBV2 with TRBJ1-1; D possibly corresponds to TRBD1 (5 bases). This CDR3 spans 14 amino acids. The germline V gene has CDR1 SNHLY and CDR2 FYNNEI. V gave up 5 bases and J gave up 1 base, with 11 bases separating them. CDR3 bases: TGTGCCAGCAGTTCTGGACATAAGAACACTGAAGCTTTCTTT. Protein product: CASSSGHKNTEAFF.

CDR3: CASRTGTGSVSGYTF. The CDR3 region has the DNA TGTGCCAGCAGAACCGGGACAGGTTCAGTATCTGGCTACACCTTC. The chain combines TRBV6-1 with TRBJ1-2; 8 nucleotides agree with TRBD1. From germline, CDR1 is MNHNS and CDR2 SASEGT. Trimming took 6 bases from V and 7 from J; bases not matched to a gene: 13. There are 15 residues in the CDR3.

V usage is TRBV25-1 and J usage is TRBJ2-7, with D possibly being TRBD2 (7 bases). V was pared by 3 bases and J by 5 bases, with 11 bases between. This CDR3 has 13 amino acids. Germline V lookup: CDR1 MGHDK, CDR2 SYGVNS. The CDR3 is CASSEWGGHEQYF. The CDR3 coding sequence is TGTGCCAGCAGTGAGTGGGGGGGGCACGAGCAGTACTTC.

About this clone itself: The same CDR3 arises from other DNA sequences in this sample as well. The gene calls are TRBV28 and TRBJ1-2, with unresolved D. The CDR3 sequence is 15 residues long. The V gene's germline CDR1 is MDHEN and CDR2 SYDVKM. The V and J ends lost 6 bases and 2 bases respectively, with 16 bases between them. CDR3 sequence reads: CASSPTSTGNYGYTF. CDR3 nucleotides: TGTGCCAGCAGCCCGACCTCGACGGGAAACTATGGCTACACCTTC.

This sequence joins TRBV11-1 and TRBJ2-7, with TRBD2 matching over 8 bases. Trimming took 4 bases from V and 7 from J; bases not matched to a gene: 6. CDR1 SGHAT and CDR2 FQDESV come from the germline V gene (reference sequence). The CDR3 runs 13 residues. The CDR3 is CASSSNSGGEQYF. CDR3 nucleotides: TGTGCCAGCAGCTCGAACAGCGGGGGAGAGCAGTACTTC. Full variable domain (remainder filled in from reference TRBV11-1 and TRBJ2-7): EAEVAQSPRYKITEKSQAVAFWCDPISGHATLYWYRQILGQGPELLVQFQDESVVDDSQLPKDRFSAERLKGVDSTLKIQPAELGDSAMYLCASSSNSGGEQYFGPGTRLTVT.

The V gene is TRBV6-5, the J gene TRBJ2-2; tentative D call: TRBD1 (5 bases). V was clipped by 2 bases and J by 6 bases, with 10 bases between them. This CDR3 spans 14 amino acids. Germline loops: CDR1 MNHEY, CDR2 SVGAGI. The CDR3 nucleotides are TGTGCCAGCAGTTACGACAGAATCTCCGGGGAGCTGTTTTTT. This codes for CASSYDRISGELFF.

The V call is TRBV6-6, the J call TRBJ1-2; TRBD1 matches at 7 bases. Germline assignment: CDR1 MNHNY and CDR2 SVGAGI (reference sequence). V lost 8 bases and J lost 7; bases outside the gene matches: 7. This CDR3 region has 12 residues. The CDR3 nucleotides are TGTGCCAGCTCCGAGGGGGCGGGTGGCTACACCTTC. Its translation: CASSEGAGGYTF.

This chain joins TRBV16 and TRBJ2-7; 10 nucleotides line up with TRBD2. J lost 2 bases, V lost 0 bases, and 1 base had no gene match. The CDR3 spans 15 residues. CDR1 and CDR2 (germline): KGHSY, FQNENV. CDR3 protein: CASSQSLAGTYEQYF. The CDR3 coding sequence is TGTGCCAGCAGCCAATCACTAGCGGGAACCTACGAGCAGTACTTC.

V gene TRBV5-6 combines with J gene TRBJ1-2, with TRBD1 matching over 12 bases. J lost 6 bases, V lost 4 bases, and 7 bases had no gene match. The CDR3 runs to 15 residues. Germline loops: CDR1 SGHDT, CDR2 YYEEEE. CDR3 sequence reads: CASSIRDRGLHGYTF. CDR3 nucleotide sequence: TGTGCCAGCAGCATTCGGGACAGGGGGCTCCATGGCTACACCTTC.

This chain links TRBV6-1 with TRBJ2-7; D is uncertain. CDR1 MNHNS and CDR2 SASEGT come from the germline V gene. The CDR3 runs 16 residues. V gave up 4 bases and J gave up 3 bases, with 19 bases separating them. The CDR3 DNA follows: TGTGCCAGCAGTGCCCGTGGAGACGAGGCTTTCTACGAGCAGTACTTC. Translation gives CASSARGDEAFYEQYF.

This sequence joins TRBV7-9 and TRBJ1-2; D is unresolved. CDR1 is SEHNR, CDR2 FQNEAQ, per germline (reference sequence). The CDR3 spans 14 residues. V lost 2 bases and J 8 bases, leaving 15 bases between the germline ends. CDR3 nucleotides: TGTGCCAGCAGCTTATCTGAGGTTGAAAGGGGCTACACCTTC. Residues: CASSLSEVERGYTF.

The rearrangement links TRBV5-1 to TRBJ2-2; 8 bases map to TRBD2. The germline V gene encodes CDR1 SGHRS and CDR2 YFSETQ. V dropped 0 bases and J dropped 5; count of bases not matched to a gene: 0. The CDR3 loop spans 14 amino acids. The CDR3 sequence is CASSLGLATGELFF. The CDR3, as DNA: TGCGCCAGCAGCTTGGGACTAGCGACCGGGGAGCTGTTTTTT.

CDR3: CASKRGSGNTIYF. As DNA, the CDR3 is TGTGCCAGCAAGCGGGGCTCTGGAAACACCATATATTTT. The V and J genes are TRBV6-5 and TRBJ1-3; D remains ambiguous. This CDR3 is 13 amino acids long. The V end was cut by 7 bases, the J end by 0 bases, with 7 bases between. Looked up from germline, CDR1 is MNHEY and CDR2 is SVGAGI.

The V gene is TRBV5-1, the J gene TRBJ2-3; 9 positions match TRBD2. The germline gives CDR1 SGHRS, CDR2 YFSETQ. With 4 bases clipped from V and 1 base from J, the junction kept 7 bases outside the gene matches. The CDR3 has 16 residues. CDR3 region: CASSPGASGGTDTQYF. DNA for the CDR3: TGCGCCAGCAGCCCAGGAGCTAGCGGGGGCACAGATACGCAGTATTTT.

The chain employs TRBV30 and TRBJ1-1, with a possible D match to TRBD1 (5 bases). This CDR3 spans 15 amino acids. Germline lookup yields CDR1 GTSNPN and CDR2 SVGIG (reference sequence). V shed 0 bases and J shed 1 base, with 12 bases lying between them. The CDR3 loop is CAWSVPGGTNTEAFF. The DNA for the CDR3 is TGTGCCTGGAGTGTACCCGGGGGGACGAACACTGAAGCTTTCTTT.